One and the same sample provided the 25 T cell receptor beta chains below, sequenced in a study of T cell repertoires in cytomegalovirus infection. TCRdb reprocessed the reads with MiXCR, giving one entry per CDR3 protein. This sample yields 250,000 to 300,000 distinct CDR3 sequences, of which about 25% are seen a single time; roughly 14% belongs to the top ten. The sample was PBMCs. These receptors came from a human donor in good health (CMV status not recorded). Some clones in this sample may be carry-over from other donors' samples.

The CDR3, as DNA: TGTGCCAGCAGCCCAAGAGCGGGGGGGCCCGGGGATACGCAGTATTTT. Its translation is CASSPRAGGPGDTQYF. V is TRBV7-3 and J is TRBJ2-3, with 10 bases fitting TRBD2. Per germline, CDR1 SGHTA and CDR2 FQGTGA. CDR3 size: 16 residues. The J segment lost 6 bases and the V segment lost 5 bases, leaving 11 bases of the junction unmatched.

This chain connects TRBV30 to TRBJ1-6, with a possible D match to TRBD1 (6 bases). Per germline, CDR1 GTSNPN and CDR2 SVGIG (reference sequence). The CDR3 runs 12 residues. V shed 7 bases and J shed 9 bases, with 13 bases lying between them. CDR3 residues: CASGGRGSPLHF. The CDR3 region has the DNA TGTGCCTCCGGGGGCCGCGGTTCACCCCTCCACTTT.

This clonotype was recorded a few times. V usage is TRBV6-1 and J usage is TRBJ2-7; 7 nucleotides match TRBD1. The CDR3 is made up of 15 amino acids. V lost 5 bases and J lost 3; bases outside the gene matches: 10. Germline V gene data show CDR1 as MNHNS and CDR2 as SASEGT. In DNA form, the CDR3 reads TGTGCCAGCAGTTACAAAGGGGGCTCTGGCTACGAGCAGTACTTC. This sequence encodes CASSYKGGSGYEQYF.

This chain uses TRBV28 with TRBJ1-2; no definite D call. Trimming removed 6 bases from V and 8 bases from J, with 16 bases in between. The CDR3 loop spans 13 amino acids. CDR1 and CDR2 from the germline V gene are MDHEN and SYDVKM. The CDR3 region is CASSPQLMRGYTF. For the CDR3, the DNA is TGTGCCAGCAGCCCTCAATTAATGAGGGGCTACACCTTC.

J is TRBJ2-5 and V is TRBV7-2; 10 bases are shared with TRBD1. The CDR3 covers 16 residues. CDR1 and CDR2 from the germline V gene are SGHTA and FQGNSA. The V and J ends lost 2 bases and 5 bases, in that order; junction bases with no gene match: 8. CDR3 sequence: CASSLNTDRGTETQYF. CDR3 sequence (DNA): TGTGCCAGCAGCTTAAACACGGACAGGGGGACGGAGACCCAGTACTTC.

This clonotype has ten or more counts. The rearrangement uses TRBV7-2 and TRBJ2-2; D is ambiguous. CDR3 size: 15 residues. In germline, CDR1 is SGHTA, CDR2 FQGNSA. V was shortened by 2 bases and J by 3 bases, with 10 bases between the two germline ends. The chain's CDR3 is CASSLMSRHTGELFF. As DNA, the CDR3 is TGTGCCAGCAGCTTAATGAGCAGACACACCGGGGAGCTGTTTTTT. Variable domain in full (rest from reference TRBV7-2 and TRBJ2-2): GAGVSQSPSNKVTEKGKDVELRCDPISGHTALYWYRQSLGQGLEFLIYFQGNSAPDKSGLPSDRFSAERTGGSVSTLTIQRTQQEDSAVYLCASSLMSRHTGELFFGEGSRLTVL.

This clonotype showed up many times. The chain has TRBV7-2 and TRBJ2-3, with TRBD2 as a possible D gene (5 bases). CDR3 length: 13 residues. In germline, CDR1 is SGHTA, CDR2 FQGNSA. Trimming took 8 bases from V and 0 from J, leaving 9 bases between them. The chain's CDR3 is CASGPGSTDTQYF. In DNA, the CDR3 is TGTGCCAGCGGGCCGGGGAGCACAGATACGCAGTATTTT. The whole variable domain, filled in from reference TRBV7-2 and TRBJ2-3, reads GAGVSQSPSNKVTEKGKDVELRCDPISGHTALYWYRQSLGQGLEFLIYFQGNSAPDKSGLPSDRFSAERTGGSVSTLTIQRTQQEDSAVYLCASGPGSTDTQYFGPGTRLTVL.

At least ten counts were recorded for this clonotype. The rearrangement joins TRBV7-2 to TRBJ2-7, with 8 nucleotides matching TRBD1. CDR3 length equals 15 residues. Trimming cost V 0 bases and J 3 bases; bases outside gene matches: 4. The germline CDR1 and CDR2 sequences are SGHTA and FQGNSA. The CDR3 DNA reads TGTGCCAGCAGCTTAGCGGACAGGGCGTACTACGAGCAGTACTTC. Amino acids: CASSLADRAYYEQYF.

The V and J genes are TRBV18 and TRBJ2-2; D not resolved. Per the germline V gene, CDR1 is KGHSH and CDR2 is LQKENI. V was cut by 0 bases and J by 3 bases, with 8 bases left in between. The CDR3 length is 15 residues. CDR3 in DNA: TGTGCCAGCTCACCACCGTCGCTGGACACCGGGGAGCTGTTTTTT. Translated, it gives CASSPPSLDTGELFF.

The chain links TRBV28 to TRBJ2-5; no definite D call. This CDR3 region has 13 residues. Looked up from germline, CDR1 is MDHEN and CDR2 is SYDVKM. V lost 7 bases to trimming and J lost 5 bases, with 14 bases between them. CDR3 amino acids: CASTQRQIETQYF. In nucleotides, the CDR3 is TGTGCCAGCACCCAGAGGCAGATCGAGACCCAGTACTTC.

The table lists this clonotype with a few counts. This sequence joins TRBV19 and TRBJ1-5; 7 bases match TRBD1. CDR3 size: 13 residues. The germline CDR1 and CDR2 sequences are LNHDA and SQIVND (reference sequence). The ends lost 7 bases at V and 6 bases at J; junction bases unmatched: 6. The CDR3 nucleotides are TGTGCCAGTAATCAGGGGGGAACTCAGCCCCAGCATTTT. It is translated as CASNQGGTQPQHF.

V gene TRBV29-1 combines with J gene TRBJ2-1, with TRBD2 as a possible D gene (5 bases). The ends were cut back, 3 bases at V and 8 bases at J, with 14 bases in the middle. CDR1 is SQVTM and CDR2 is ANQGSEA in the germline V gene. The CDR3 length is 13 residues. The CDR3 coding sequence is TGCAGCGTTGATTATTTCCTCGGGGATGAGCAGTTCTTC. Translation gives CSVDYFLGDEQFF.

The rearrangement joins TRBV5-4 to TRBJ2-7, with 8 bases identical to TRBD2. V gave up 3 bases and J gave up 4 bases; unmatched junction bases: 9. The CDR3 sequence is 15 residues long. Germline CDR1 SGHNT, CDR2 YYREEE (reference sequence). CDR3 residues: CASSSPGLGGYEQYF. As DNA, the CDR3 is TGTGCCAGCAGCTCCCCGGGACTAGGGGGATACGAGCAGTACTTC.

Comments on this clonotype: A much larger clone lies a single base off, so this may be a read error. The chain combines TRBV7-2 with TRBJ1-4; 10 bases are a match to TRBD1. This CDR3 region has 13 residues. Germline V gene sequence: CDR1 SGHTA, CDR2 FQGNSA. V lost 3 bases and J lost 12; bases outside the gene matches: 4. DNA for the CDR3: TGTGCCAGCAGCTTCTCGGACAGGGGGGAACTGTTTTTT. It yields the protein CASSFSDRGELFF.

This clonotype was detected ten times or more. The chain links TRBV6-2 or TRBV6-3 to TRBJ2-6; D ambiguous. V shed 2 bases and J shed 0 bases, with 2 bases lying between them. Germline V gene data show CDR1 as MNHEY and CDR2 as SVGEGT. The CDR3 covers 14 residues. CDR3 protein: CASSYDSGANVLTF. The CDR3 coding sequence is TGTGCCAGCAGTTACGACTCTGGGGCCAACGTCCTGACTTTC.

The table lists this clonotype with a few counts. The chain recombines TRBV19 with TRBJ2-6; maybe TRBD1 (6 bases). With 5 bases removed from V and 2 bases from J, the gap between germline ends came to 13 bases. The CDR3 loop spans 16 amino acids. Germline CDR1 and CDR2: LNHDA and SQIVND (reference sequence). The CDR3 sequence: CASSAITGPGANVLTF. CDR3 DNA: TGTGCCAGTAGTGCGATTACAGGGCCTGGGGCCAACGTCCTGACTTTC.

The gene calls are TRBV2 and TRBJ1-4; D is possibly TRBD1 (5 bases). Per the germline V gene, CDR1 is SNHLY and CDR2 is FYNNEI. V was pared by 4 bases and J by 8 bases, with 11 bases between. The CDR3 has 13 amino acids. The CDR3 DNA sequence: TGTGCCAGCAGTGGCAGGGCCGGAGAAAAACTGTTTTTT. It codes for CASSGRAGEKLFF.

The chain's CDR3 is CGSGGAYYGYTF. DNA for the CDR3: TGTGGTTCGGGGGGCGCGTACTATGGCTACACCTTC. The chain recombines TRBV28 with TRBJ1-2; tentative D call: TRBD1 (6 bases). The CDR3 contains 12 residues. Germline-derived CDR1 and CDR2 are MDHEN and SYDVKM.

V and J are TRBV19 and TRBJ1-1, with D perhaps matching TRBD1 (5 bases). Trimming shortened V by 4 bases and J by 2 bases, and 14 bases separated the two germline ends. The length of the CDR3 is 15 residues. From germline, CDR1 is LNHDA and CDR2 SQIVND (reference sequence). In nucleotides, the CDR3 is TGTGCCAGTAGTACCGGACACCTCGCAAACACTGAAGCTTTCTTT. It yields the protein CASSTGHLANTEAFF.

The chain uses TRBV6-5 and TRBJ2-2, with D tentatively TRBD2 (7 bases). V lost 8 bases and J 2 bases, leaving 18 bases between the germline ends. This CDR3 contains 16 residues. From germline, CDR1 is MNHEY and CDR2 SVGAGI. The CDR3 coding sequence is TGTGCCAGCGCGGTGGGGGGGCGACTAAACACCGGGGAGCTGTTTTTT. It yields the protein CASAVGGRLNTGELFF.

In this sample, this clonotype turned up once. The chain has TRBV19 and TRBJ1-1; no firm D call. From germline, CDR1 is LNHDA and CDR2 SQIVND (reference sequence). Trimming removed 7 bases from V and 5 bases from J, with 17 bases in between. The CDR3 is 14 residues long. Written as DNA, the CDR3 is TGTGCCAGTACCTGGAAAGGAGGGAGAACTGAAGCTTTCTTT. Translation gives CASTWKGGRTEAFF.

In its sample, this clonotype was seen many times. DNA for the CDR3: TGTGCCAGCAAGGACCAGGGTCGGCCTGAAGCTTTCTTT. Its protein product is CASKDQGRPEAFF. This chain links TRBV6-1 with TRBJ1-1; a possible D gene is TRBD1 (5 bases). V dropped 7 bases and J dropped 6 bases, with 15 bases sitting between them. CDR1 MNHNS and CDR2 SASEGT come from the germline V gene. The length of the CDR3 is 13 residues.

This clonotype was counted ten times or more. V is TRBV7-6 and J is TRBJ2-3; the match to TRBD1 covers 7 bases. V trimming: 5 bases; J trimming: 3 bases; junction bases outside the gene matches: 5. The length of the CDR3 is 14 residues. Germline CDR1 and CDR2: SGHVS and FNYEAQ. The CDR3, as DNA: TGTGCCAGCAGCCCCCGGACAGGAACAGATACGCAGTATTTT. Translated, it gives CASSPRTGTDTQYF.

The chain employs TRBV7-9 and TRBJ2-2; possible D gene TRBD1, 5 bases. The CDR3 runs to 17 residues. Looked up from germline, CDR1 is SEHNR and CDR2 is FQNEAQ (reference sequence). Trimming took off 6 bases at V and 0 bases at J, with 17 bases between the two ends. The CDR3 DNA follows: TGTGCCAGCAGAACTACCCCTAGGGGCCCGAACACCGGGGAGCTGTTTTTT. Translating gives CASRTTPRGPNTGELFF.

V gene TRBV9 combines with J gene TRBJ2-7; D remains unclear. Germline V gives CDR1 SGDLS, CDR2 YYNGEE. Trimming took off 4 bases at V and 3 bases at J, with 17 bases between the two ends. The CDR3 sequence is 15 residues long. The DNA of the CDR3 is TGTGCCAGCAGCCCAAGGCCGGAACCATTCTACGAGCAGTACTTC. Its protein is CASSPRPEPFYEQYF.